One sample yielded the 8 T cell receptor beta chains listed below, sequenced in a study of CD8+CD57+ T cells in acquired aplastic anemia. By flow cytometry, patients selected for sequencing had shown an expansion of CD8+CD57+ cells. TCR beta VDJ and CDR3 profiling used genomic DNA as template. TCRdb redid the calling of the reads with MiXCR, one entry per CDR3 protein. The sample has around 500,000 distinct CDR3 sequences, around 33% seen once; the top ten hold 0.82%. Sequences were obtained from sorted CD4+, CD8+, or CD8+CD57+ T cells (not recorded which) from PBMCs. These receptors originate from a human donor with aplastic anemia.

Only a few counts were recorded for this clonotype. J is TRBJ2-7 and V is TRBV5-4, with unresolved D. Germline V gene data show CDR1 as SGHNT and CDR2 as YYREEE (reference sequence). The CDR3 runs to 13 residues. Trimming shortened V by 0 bases and J by 7 bases, and 11 bases separated the two germline ends. CDR3 sequence reads: CASSLVASREQYF. The CDR3 DNA reads TGTGCCAGCAGCTTGGTAGCCTCGAGGGAGCAGTACTTC. The whole variable domain, filled in from reference TRBV5-4 and TRBJ2-7, reads ETGVTQSPTHLIKTRGQQVTLRCSSQSGHNTVSWYQQALGQGPQFIFQYYREEENGRGNFPPRFSGLQFPNYSSELNVNALELDDSALYLCASSLVASREQYFGPGTRLTVT.

The V gene is TRBV29-1, the J gene TRBJ1-1; D gene unclear. This CDR3 spans 11 amino acids. V lost 3 bases and J lost 5, with 7 bases in between. Germline V gene sequence: CDR1 SQVTM, CDR2 ANQGSEA. The CDR3 here is CSVEGNTEAFF. The CDR3, as DNA: TGCAGCGTTGAGGGAAATACTGAAGCTTTCTTT.

The chain combines TRBV19 with TRBJ2-7; 10 nucleotides line up with TRBD1. Looked up from germline, CDR1 is LNHDA and CDR2 is SQIVND (reference sequence). The CDR3 sequence is 14 residues long. J was trimmed by 5 bases and V by 5 bases; bases with no gene match: 6. For the CDR3, the DNA is TGTGCCAGTAGTGAGACAGGGGGCACAGACGAGCAGTACTTC. It specifies CASSETGGTDEQYF.

V is TRBV28 and J is TRBJ1-1, with 7 bases fitting TRBD1. This CDR3 is built from 11 residues. V was clipped by 10 bases and J by 5 bases; unmatched bases: 4. CDR1 and CDR2 from the germline V gene are MDHEN and SYDVKM. CDR3 amino acids: CATLTGTEAFF. For the CDR3, the DNA is TGTGCCACCTTGACAGGGACTGAAGCTTTCTTT. The full variable domain, completed using reference TRBV28 and TRBJ1-1, is DVKVTQSSRYLVKRTGEKVFLECVQDMDHENMFWYRQDPGLGLRLIYFSYDVKMKEKGDIPEGYSVSREKKERFSLILESASTNQTSMYLCATLTGTEAFFGQGTRLTVV.

This clonotype has only a few counts. Here the CDR3 omits its conserved ending phenylalanine or tryptophan, so a read error is the likely source. No DNA is shown, since the ends of the CDR3 on it are uncertain; the CDR3 is the one TCRdb lists. This chain links TRBV19 with TRBJ2-6. CDR1 and CDR2 (germline): LNHDA, SQIVND (reference sequence). The CDR3 totals 8 residues, both ends included. The CDR3 reads CASSIPTS.

Details on this clonotype: The CDR3 ends on some other residue instead of the conserved phenylalanine or tryptophan, so this is likely a read error. No DNA is shown, since the ends of the CDR3 on it are uncertain; the CDR3 is the one TCRdb lists. The rearrangement uses TRBV2 and TRBJ1-6; the table gives TRBD1 as D, unverified against the DNA. Germline lookup yields CDR1 SNHLY and CDR2 FYNNEI. A total of 8 residues make up the CDR3, ends included. CDR3: CASSASRT.

As regards this clonotype: This may arise from a read error, as a much more abundant clone is one base away. The rearrangement uses TRBV9 and TRBJ1-6; D perhaps matches TRBD1 (5 bases). CDR1 and CDR2 (germline): SGDLS, YYNGEE. V lost 4 bases, J lost 10 bases, and 15 bases lay in between. This CDR3 has 14 residues. The CDR3, as DNA: TGTGCCAGCAGCATCAGGGTAGAGTGGTCACCCCTCCACTTT. Protein: CASSIRVEWSPLHF.

This chain connects TRBV29-1 to TRBJ2-7, with 11 bases lining up with TRBD1. V was clipped by 7 bases and J by 6 bases; unmatched bases: 8. In germline, CDR1 is SQVTM, CDR2 ANQGSEA. This CDR3 spans 13 amino acids. The CDR3 nucleotides are TGCAGCGCTTTCCGGGACAGGGGGGCCGAGCAGTACTTC. This gives the protein CSAFRDRGAEQYF.